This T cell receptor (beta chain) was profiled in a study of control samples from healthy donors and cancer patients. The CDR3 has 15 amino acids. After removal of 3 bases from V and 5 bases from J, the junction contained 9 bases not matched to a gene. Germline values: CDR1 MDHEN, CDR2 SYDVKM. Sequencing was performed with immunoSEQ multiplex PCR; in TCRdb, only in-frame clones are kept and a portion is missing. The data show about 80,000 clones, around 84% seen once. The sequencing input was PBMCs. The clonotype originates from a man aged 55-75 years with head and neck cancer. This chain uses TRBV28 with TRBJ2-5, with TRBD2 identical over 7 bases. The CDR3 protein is CASSFLAGVRETQYF. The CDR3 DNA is TGTGCCAGCAGTTTTTTGGCGGGAGTACGGGAGACCCAGTACTTC.